One sample yielded the 23 T cell receptor beta chains listed below, sequenced in a study of blood T cell repertoires in COVID-19 (dated by TCRdb to the early 2020s). Receptor amplification or capture employed the immunoSEQ multiplex PCR assay. TCRdb obtained this table from immuneACCESS and retained in-frame rearrangements with V and J assigned. These tables miss some clones; where compared with another copy, unresolved V genes account for less than half of the shortfall, and the remainder is unexplained. In all, the sample holds 250,000 to 350,000 clones, and about 88% of those were seen once. The ten top clones hold approximately 13% of the sample. The sequenced sample was peripheral blood. The source of these receptors is a woman aged 60-75 years with acute or convalescent COVID-19.

The CDR3 nucleotides are TGTGCCAGTAGTAATACAGGGGGCGTCACTGAAGCTTTCTTT. Protein sequence: CASSNTGGVTEAFF. This chain connects TRBV19 to TRBJ1-1; 9 positions agree with TRBD1. Per germline, CDR1 LNHDA and CDR2 SQIVND (reference sequence). J was trimmed by 4 bases and V by 4 bases; bases with no gene match: 4. This CDR3 has 14 amino acids. Full variable domain (remainder filled in from reference TRBV19 and TRBJ1-1): DGGITQSPKYLFRKEGQNVTLSCEQNLNHDAMYWYRQDPGQGLRLIYYSQIVNDFQKGDIAEGYSVSREKKESFPLTVTSAQKNPTAFYLCASSNTGGVTEAFFGQGTRLTVV.

This clone was observed a few times. CDR3 bases: TGTGCCAGCAGCTTAGTTCTGGGCACTCGGTACACCGGGGAGCTGTTTTTT. This encodes CASSLVLGTRYTGELFF. V and J are TRBV7-2 and TRBJ2-2, with unresolved D. This CDR3 spans 17 amino acids. The germline gives CDR1 SGHTA, CDR2 FQGNSA. V was cut by 1 base and J by 3 bases, with 15 bases left in between.

This chain joins TRBV27 and TRBJ1-1; TRBD1 aligns across 7 bases. V lost 4 bases, J lost 2 bases, and 16 bases stayed unmatched. The CDR3 is 18 amino acids. Germline values: CDR1 MNHEY, CDR2 SMNVEV (reference sequence). This CDR3 reads CASSSPGTGDGLNTEAFF. CDR3 DNA sequence: TGTGCCAGCAGTTCCCCCGGCACAGGGGATGGTCTTAACACTGAAGCTTTCTTT.

The J gene is TRBJ2-1, the V gene TRBV5-1; 10 nucleotides line up with TRBD2. With 3 bases clipped from V and 6 bases from J, the junction kept 3 bases outside the gene matches. CDR1 and CDR2 from the germline V gene are SGHRS and YFSETQ. CDR3 length: 14 amino acids. As DNA, the CDR3 is TGCGCCAGCAGCTGGACTAGCGGACCCAATGAGCAGTTCTTC. Encoded protein: CASSWTSGPNEQFF.

DNA for the CDR3: TGTGCCAGCAGCGTTCTGGGGACAGCTAACTATGGCTACACCTTC. It is translated as CASSVLGTANYGYTF. The gene calls are TRBV9 and TRBJ1-2; 7 bases are a match to TRBD1. The CDR3 length is 15 residues. CDR1 is SGDLS, CDR2 YYNGEE, per germline. V shed 2 bases and J 0 bases; nucleotides not matched to a gene: 4.

The chain uses TRBV19 and TRBJ2-7; D may be TRBD2 (7 bases). CDR3 length equals 16 residues. Deletions cut 5 bases from V and 4 bases from J, with 21 bases between. In germline, CDR1 is LNHDA, CDR2 SQIVND (reference sequence). The CDR3, as DNA: TGTGCCAGTAGTTCCAGTTTCGGAGGGGGAGGGTACGAGCAGTACTTC. Protein: CASSSSFGGGGYEQYF.

The chain uses TRBV19 and TRBJ1-6, with D tentatively TRBD1 (6 bases). V lost 0 bases and J 0 bases, leaving 9 bases between the germline ends. The germline gives CDR1 LNHDA, CDR2 SQIVND (reference sequence). The CDR3 consists of 17 residues. CDR3 sequence reads: CASSIEGQSSYNSPLHF. Here the CDR3 DNA reads TGTGCCAGTAGTATAGAAGGACAGAGCTCCTATAATTCACCCCTCCACTTT.

This chain joins TRBV28 and TRBJ2-5; no clear D. Trimming stripped 3 bases from V and 5 bases from J, with 10 bases between. CDR3 length: 13 residues. Looked up from germline, CDR1 is MDHEN and CDR2 is SYDVKM. CDR3 sequence: CASSLEIPETQYF. For the CDR3, the DNA is TGTGCCAGCAGTTTGGAGATTCCGGAGACCCAGTACTTC.

The rearrangement joins TRBV7-9 to TRBJ1-1; D unresolved. The V and J ends lost 1 base and 7 bases respectively, with 4 bases between them. The CDR3 sequence is 11 residues long. The germline V gene has CDR1 SEHNR and CDR2 FQNEAQ (reference sequence). In DNA form, the CDR3 reads TGTGCCAGCAGCTTAGACAGTGAAGCTTTCTTT. This codes for CASSLDSEAFF.

This clone appeared a few times. The chain joins TRBV9 to TRBJ1-4; a possible D gene is TRBD1 (6 bases). Germline V gene data show CDR1 as SGDLS and CDR2 as YYNGEE. The V end was cut by 10 bases, the J end by 8 bases, with 18 bases between. CDR3 length equals 13 residues. The CDR3 DNA sequence: TGTGCCTCCTCAGCAGGGGAACGGGAAAAACTGTTTTTT. It translates to CASSAGEREKLFF.

The chain couples TRBV5-4 to TRBJ2-7, with TRBD2 matching 14 bases. The CDR3 is 15 amino acids. Germline-derived CDR1 and CDR2 are SGHNT and YYREEE (reference sequence). After removal of 4 bases from V and 5 bases from J, the junction contained 5 bases not matched to a gene. The DNA for the CDR3 is TGTGCCAGCAGCAGGGGGACTAGCGGGAGTGACGAGCAGTACTTC. Translated: CASSRGTSGSDEQYF.

A few counts support this clone. This sequence joins TRBV4-2 and TRBJ2-5; a possible D gene is TRBD2 (6 bases). Germline CDR1 is LGHNA and CDR2 is YNFKEQ. Trimming removed 3 bases at V and 0 bases at J, with 11 bases between. This CDR3 comprises 15 residues. As DNA, the CDR3 is TGTGCCAGCAGCCAGGATGGCGGGGACCAAGAGACCCAGTACTTC. Translation gives CASSQDGGDQETQYF.

CDR3 in amino acids: CASSSLTDTQYF. CDR3 nucleotide sequence: TGCGCCAGCAGCTCCCTCACAGATACGCAGTATTTT. The chain uses TRBV5-1 and TRBJ2-3, with unresolved D. This CDR3 region has 12 residues. Per the germline V gene, CDR1 is SGHRS and CDR2 is YFSETQ. V dropped 3 bases and J dropped 2 bases, with 4 bases sitting between them. Drawing the rest from reference TRBV5-1 and TRBJ2-3, the complete variable domain is KAGVTQTPRYLIKTRGQQVTLSCSPISGHRSVSWYQQTPGQGLQFLFEYFSETQRNKGNFPGRFSGRQFSNSRSEMNVSTLELGDSALYLCASSSLTDTQYFGPGTRLTVL.

This chain links TRBV10-3 with TRBJ1-5, with 7 bases matching TRBD1. The CDR3 extends over 16 amino acids. V lost 5 bases to trimming and J lost 3 bases; unmatched junction nucleotides: 10. Germline-derived CDR1 and CDR2 are ENHRY and SYGVKD. CDR3 sequence: CAISQVQGRDNQPQHF. CDR3 in DNA: TGTGCCATCAGTCAGGTACAGGGGAGAGACAATCAGCCCCAGCATTTT.

The chain carries TRBV28 and TRBJ2-7, with TRBD2 identical over 7 bases. J was trimmed by 5 bases and V by 5 bases; bases with no gene match: 9. The CDR3 is 14 amino acids. Germline values: CDR1 MDHEN, CDR2 SYDVKM. CDR3 protein: CASSVSGVLDEQYF. The CDR3 nucleotides read TGTGCCAGCAGTGTCAGCGGGGTCCTTGACGAGCAGTACTTC.

The table lists this clone with a few counts. The CDR3 DNA reads as TGTGCCAGTAGTTCCGACAGGGCGAATTCACCCCTCCACTTT. Translating gives CASSSDRANSPLHF. This chain joins TRBV19 and TRBJ1-6; 7 nucleotides line up with TRBD1. CDR1 LNHDA and CDR2 SQIVND come from the germline V gene (reference sequence). The CDR3 spans 14 residues. The V segment lost 5 bases and the J segment 7 bases; nucleotides outside the gene matches: 5.

The genes are TRBV6-4 and TRBJ1-2; possibly TRBD1 for D (5 bases). Germline loops: CDR1 MRHNA, CDR2 SNTAGT. CDR3 length equals 13 residues. V lost 5 bases to trimming and J lost 8 bases, with 15 bases between them. The CDR3 sequence is CASSLAGTMGYTF. CDR3 DNA sequence: TGTGCCAGCAGTCTGGCAGGGACTATGGGCTACACCTTC.

This chain links TRBV19 with TRBJ2-7; D call uncertain. V lost 3 bases and J lost 6, with 15 bases in between. The length of the CDR3 is 14 residues. Germline V gene sequence: CDR1 LNHDA, CDR2 SQIVND (reference sequence). The CDR3 DNA is TGTGCCAGTAGTATTGGCGCAGGCAGTGGCGAGCAGTACTTC. Encoded protein: CASSIGAGSGEQYF.

The chain recombines TRBV19 with TRBJ1-1, with 8 bases lining up with TRBD1. The junction had 22 bases not matched to a gene; V was cut back by 7 bases and J by 0 bases. CDR1 LNHDA and CDR2 SQIVND come from the germline V gene (reference sequence). The CDR3 has 20 amino acids. CDR3 nucleotide sequence: TGTGCCAGTAAGATCAACCGGGACAGGCCTATCCGCGAGATGAACACTGAAGCTTTCTTT. Protein sequence: CASKINRDRPIREMNTEAFF.

This chain joins TRBV28 and TRBJ2-7; TRBD1 matches 10 bases. Germline V CDR1 and CDR2: MDHEN, SYDVKM. The junction had 9 bases not matched to a gene; V was cut back by 4 bases and J by 3 bases. The CDR3 consists of 16 residues. The CDR3 nucleotides read TGTGCCAGCAGTTCACCAGGGACAGGGGTTATCTACGAGCAGTACTTC. Protein product: CASSSPGTGVIYEQYF.

This chain uses TRBV28 with TRBJ1-5; D is unresolved. V lost 1 base to trimming and J lost 0 bases, with 10 bases between them. This CDR3 has 16 residues. Per germline, CDR1 MDHEN and CDR2 SYDVKM. CDR3 amino acids: CASSLSIIYSNQPQHF. In DNA form, the CDR3 reads TGTGCCAGCAGTTTATCTATAATTTATAGCAATCAGCCCCAGCATTTT.

CDR3 in DNA: TGTGCCACCAGTGATTACGGGACTAGCGGAAACAATGAGCAGTTCTTC. This encodes CATSDYGTSGNNEQFF. The J gene is TRBJ2-1, the V gene TRBV24-1; 11 bases are a match to TRBD2. This CDR3 comprises 16 residues. V lost 2 bases and J lost 5; bases outside the gene matches: 4. The germline V gene encodes CDR1 KGHDR and CDR2 SFDVKD.

CDR3 sequence: CSVERGVEQYF. DNA for the CDR3: TGCAGCGTTGAACGGGGGGTCGAGCAGTACTTC. V gene TRBV29-1 combines with J gene TRBJ2-7; 7 bases line up with TRBD2. The V and J ends lost 2 bases and 6 bases, in that order; junction bases with no gene match: 1. The CDR3 totals 11 residues. Germline V gives CDR1 SQVTM, CDR2 ANQGSEA.